The T cell receptor (beta chain) under discussion was sequenced for a study of cytomegalovirus exposure and HLA in healthy donors. Study-level information: Earlier, 117 million unique TCR beta sequences were recovered from about 179 million T cells by an analysis.

V trimming: 2 bases; J trimming: 2 bases; junction bases outside the gene matches: 13. Germline lookup yields CDR1 LNHDA and CDR2 SQIVND (reference sequence). There are 18 residues in the CDR3. The primer mix had 60 Vbeta and 13 Jbeta primers. TCRdb's table, derived via immunoSEQ multiplex PCR, lists solely in-frame clones and lacks some. The sample includes about 200,000 clones. Turning to this clone: What it binds is not known.

Overall study results and limits: Analyses of presence and absence presupposed an approximately uniform sequencing depth across donors. Altogether, 150 to 200 TCR beta chains were recorded as cytomegalovirus-associated.

The clonotype comes from a boy younger than 18 in good health and CMV-seronegative. The chain carries TRBV19 and TRBJ1-1; 8 bases align to TRBD1. Sequenced: PBMCs. CDR3 loop: CASSIWVTGGNQNTEAFF. CDR3 DNA sequence: TGTGCCAGTAGTATATGGGTAACAGGGGGGAACCAAAACACTGAAGCTTTCTTT.